This T cell receptor (beta chain) was sequenced in a study of regulatory T cells in long-lasting Graves disease. Study at large: Recently diagnosed Graves' patients had received antithyroid drugs for under 3 months.

This CDR3 comprises 13 residues. The V gene's germline CDR1 is MNHNS and CDR2 SASEGT. V lost 7 bases, J lost 0 bases, and 9 bases lay in between. In its sample, this clonotype was seen many times. Time point described: newly diagnosed GD, antithyroid drugs for less than 3 months. Extracted PBMC RNA gave rise to the TCR library. CDR3 regions were amplified by Arm-PCR using iRepertoire HTBI primers to build TCR beta libraries. TCRdb recomputed calls from the multiplex PCR reads with MiXCR, one row per CDR3 protein. The table records roughly 610,000 distinct CDR3 sequences, roughly 16% of them present only once. This sample also belongs to another study, concerning T cells in Graves' hyperthyroidism and ophthalmopathy.

The starting material was peripheral blood mononuclear cells (PBMCs), obtained at new diagnosis, from a patient treated with antithyroid drugs. V and J are TRBV6-1 and TRBJ1-1, with no clear D. This sequence was found in a man between 18 and 35 years old with Graves disease. CDR3 region: CASIPGLNTEAFF. The DNA for the CDR3 is TGTGCCAGCATCCCAGGCCTGAACACTGAAGCTTTCTTT.